Below, 3 T cell receptor beta chains from the same sample are listed, as sequenced in a study of blood T cell repertoires in COVID-19. Some clones are missing from TCRdb's copy, which holds only in-frame ones; the method was immunoSEQ multiplex PCR. The sample holds roughly 180,000 clones, approximately 89% seen once. Sequenced material: peripheral blood. These receptors came from a woman aged 60-75 years with acute or convalescent COVID-19.

V gene TRBV24-1 combines with J gene TRBJ1-1; possible D gene TRBD1, 5 bases. Trimming took off 4 bases at V and 4 bases at J, with 9 bases between the two ends. The CDR3 runs 13 residues. CDR1 and CDR2 (germline): KGHDR, SFDVKD. CDR3 residues: CATSEAGITEAFF. The CDR3 coding sequence is TGTGCCACCAGTGAGGCAGGGATCACTGAAGCTTTCTTT.

This chain connects TRBV28 to TRBJ1-2; D is undetermined. V dropped 6 bases and J dropped 11 bases, with 13 bases sitting between them. Germline CDR1 MDHEN, CDR2 SYDVKM. This CDR3 has 11 residues. The CDR3 region has the DNA TGTGCCAGCAGAACTGGGCCACTTTACACCTTC. Amino acids: CASRTGPLYTF.

The chain recombines TRBV6-5 with TRBJ1-1; weak D call: TRBD1 (5 bases). V lost 0 bases and J 8 bases, leaving 13 bases between the germline ends. CDR3 length: 14 amino acids. Germline assignment: CDR1 MNHEY and CDR2 SVGAGI. The CDR3 bases are TGTGCCAGCAGTTACTCAAGGGGTAGTTTGGAAGCTTTCTTT. This gives the protein CASSYSRGSLEAFF.